The source of this TCR beta chain is a study of patients and donors after allogeneic stem cell transplantation (dated by TCRdb to the early 2020s). This clonotype has only a few counts. Which antigen it targets is not known. One base away there is no much larger clone; base qualities are not given. The V end loses 6 bases and the J end loses 9 bases, and a stretch of 23 bases separates them. The germline V gene provides CDR1 MDHEN and CDR2 SYDVKM. From the cysteine up to the phenylalanine, the CDR3 has a length of 15 residues. Just CDR3 DNA is preserved here, 45 bases in frame from base 1. Library method: RT-PCR. Sequencing used a NextSeq 550. In TCRdb, the public reads were trimmed at Q25 with fastp and aligned with MiXCR, with productive beta chains retained. CDR3 protein duplicates are merged, each entry listing the most common genes and DNA. In this sample the table shows about 960,000 distinct CDR3 sequences, roughly 17% of which occur a single time. The ten largest clones take up 5.5% to 6.5% of the sample.

The receptor comes from a human donor who was either an allogeneic HSCT recipient or a stem cell or donor lymphocyte infusion donor (not recorded which). It is not recorded whose cells these are; they may come from a transplant donor. The sequenced sample consisted of blood, either unsorted or a sorted T cell fraction (not recorded which). The chain is assembled from TRBV28 and TRBJ1-2, with a tentative D gene TRBD1 over 5 matching bases. CDR3 loop: CASSRDGANLRSYTF. The sequenced DNA is TGTGCCAGCAGCCGGGACGGAGCGAATTTGAGGAGCTACACCTTC.